A selection of T cell receptor beta chains follows, all from one sample in a study of T cell responses to AZD1222 COVID-19 vaccine. Generated by immunoSEQ multiplex PCR, the TCRdb table keeps only in-frame clones and is missing some. Altogether 150,000 to 200,000 clones are present, 92% being singletons, with the ten largest covering less than 1.5%. The source was peripheral blood, collected on day 0 of AZD1222 vaccination. These receptors all stem from an adult in good health. Each CDR3 is given with its conserved first and last residue. A D gene is named only where the DNA matches it firmly. Some rows have no size entry. The others give once, few or many, or a class for an expanded clone.

>-|TRBJ2-3|-|TRBV5-1
TGCGCCAGCAGCTTGGCTTTGGCAGGGGAAGCAGATACGCAGTATTTT
CASSLALAGEADTQYF
>-|TRBJ1-4|-|TRBV4-1
TGCGCCAGCAGCCAAGTAACTAATGAAAAACTGTTTTTT
CASSQVTNEKLFF
>-|TRBJ1-2|-|TRBV28
TGTGCCAGCCTGGGGGTTGACTATGGCTACACCTTC
CASLGVDYGYTF
>-|TRBJ2-3|-|TRBV20-1
TGCAGCAGGGGCCCAGATACGCAGTATTTT
CSRGPDTQYF
>TRBD1|TRBJ2-7|once|TRBV9
TGTGCCAGCAGCGTAGCCCTTGGGCAGGGGGACAACGAGCAGTACTTC
CASSVALGQGDNEQYF
>TRBD2|TRBJ2-7|-|TRBV6-4
TGTGCCAGCAGTCCGGGACTAGCGGGGGAGAACGAGCAGTACTTC
CASSPGLAGENEQYF
>-|TRBJ2-7|once|TRBV7-2
TGTGCCAGCAGCTTAACGGCAGGGTTCTACGAGCAGTACTTC
CASSLTAGFYEQYF
>-|TRBJ1-1|-|TRBV29-1
TGCAGCGTTGCTCGGGCAGGTGGGAGGAACACTGAAGCTTTCTTT
CSVARAGGRNTEAFF
>-|TRBJ1-5|-|TRBV19
TGTGCCAGTAGTATCAACAGATATAGCAATCAGCCCCAGCATTTT
CASSINRYSNQPQHF
>-|TRBJ2-3|-|TRBV7-9
TGTGCCAGCAGCTTAGCGCTTCGGACAGCCCCCCCAGATACGCAGTATTTT
CASSLALRTAPPDTQYF
>-|TRBJ1-1|once|TRBV3-1/TRBV3-2
TGTGCCAGCAGCCAAGATACGGTGGGGGAAGCTTTCTTT
CASSQDTVGEAFF
>TRBD1|TRBJ2-7|few|TRBV6-6
TGTGCCAGCAGCCTCACAGGGGACGAGCAGTACTTC
CASSLTGDEQYF
>-|TRBJ1-1|-|TRBV28
TGTGCCAGCAGTCCCATAGCTCCGAACACTGAAGCTTTCTTT
CASSPIAPNTEAFF
>-|TRBJ1-4|-|TRBV12-3/TRBV12-4
TGTGCCAGCAGTTTAGGTCAGCGTGAAAAACTGTTTTTT
CASSLGQREKLFF
>-|TRBJ2-3|-|TRBV20-1
TGCAGTGCTAGAGATGGTCGGAGAGAGTATTTT
CSARDGRREYF
>-|TRBJ2-7|-|TRBV11-2
TGTGCCAGCAGCTCTCCCTACCACAGGGACGGCTACGAGCAGTACTTC
CASSSPYHRDGYEQYF